A selection of T cell receptor beta chains follows, all from one sample in a study of T-cell reconstitution after alpha-beta-depleted transplantation in children. TCRdb ran MiXCR on the PCR reads and lists one entry per CDR3 protein. The table lists nearly 250,000 distinct CDR3 sequences, roughly 7.7% of them singletons, with less than 8% in the top ten. The input for sequencing was PBMCs, mostly from graft donor cells, taken 180 days after TCRalphabeta/CD19-depleted stem cell transplant. The receptors stem from a male patient younger than 18 who had a stem cell transplant for acute lymphoblastic leukemia, so the T cells may come from the graft donor. The CDR3 runs from the conserved cysteine through the conserved F or W. The order of the fields is J gene, D gene, V gene, clone size, CDR3 protein, CDR3 DNA. The D gene is left open where the match is weak. Size is omitted from some rows. Given values are once, few, many or a class for expanded clones.

J: TRBJ2-3; D: TRBD1; V: TRBV3-1; size: many; CDR3: CASSQRQGVTDTQYF; DNA: TGTGCCAGCAGCCAGCGACAGGGCGTGACAGATACGCAGTATTTT
J: TRBJ2-4; D: TRBD2; V: TRBV27; size: many; CDR3: CASSFGTSGSRNIQYF; DNA: TGTGCCAGCAGTTTTGGGACTAGCGGGAGTCGGAACATTCAGTACTTC
J: TRBJ1-1; D: -; V: TRBV7-9; size: many; CDR3: CASSFLGPTEAFF; DNA: TGTGCCAGCAGCTTTTTGGGGCCCACTGAAGCTTTCTTT
J: TRBJ2-3; D: TRBD2; V: TRBV7-3; size: many; CDR3: CASSLSSGRGSDTQYF; DNA: TGTGCCAGCAGCCTCTCTAGCGGGAGGGGCTCAGATACGCAGTATTTT
J: TRBJ2-7; D: TRBD1; V: TRBV18; size: many; CDR3: CASSLAWTGLYEQYF; DNA: TGTGCCAGCTCACTCGCCTGGACAGGGCTGTACGAGCAGTACTTC
J: TRBJ2-1; D: -; V: TRBV4-3; size: many; CDR3: CASSQDRLGPLSDEQFF; DNA: TGCGCCAGCAGCCAAGATAGATTGGGACCGCTAAGCGATGAGCAGTTCTTC
J: TRBJ2-1; D: -; V: TRBV9; size: many; CDR3: CASSSMGEQFF; DNA: TGTGCCAGCAGCTCCATGGGCGAGCAGTTCTTC
J: TRBJ2-5; D: TRBD2; V: TRBV6-5; size: many; CDR3: CASSLGLAGLSYQETQYF; DNA: TGTGCCAGCAGTTTGGGACTAGCGGGGCTGTCTTACCAAGAGACCCAGTACTTC
J: TRBJ2-4; D: -; V: TRBV5-1; size: many; CDR3: CASNSNIQYF; DNA: TGCGCCAGCAATTCTAACATTCAGTACTTC
J: TRBJ2-1; D: -; V: TRBV5-1; size: many; CDR3: CASSLGLADEQFF; DNA: TGCGCCAGCAGCTTGGGATTAGCAGATGAGCAGTTCTTC
J: TRBJ2-1; D: -; V: TRBV9; size: -; CDR3: CASSSGPSASYNEQFF; DNA: TGTGCCAGCAGCTCCGGGCCCTCAGCCTCCTACAATGAGCAGTTCTTC
J: TRBJ2-1; D: -; V: TRBV2; size: many; CDR3: CASSTGYNEQFF; DNA: TGTGCCAGCAGTACAGGTTACAATGAGCAGTTCTTC
J: TRBJ2-5; D: -; V: TRBV12-3/TRBV12-4; size: many; CDR3: CASGVRGQETQYF; DNA: TGTGCCAGCGGGGTGCGGGGTCAAGAGACCCAGTACTTC
J: TRBJ2-5; D: TRBD1; V: TRBV12-3/TRBV12-4; size: many; CDR3: CASLGQGEETQYF; DNA: TGTGCCAGCCTCGGACAGGGTGAAGAGACCCAGTACTTC
J: TRBJ2-5; D: -; V: TRBV9; size: many; CDR3: CASSSDSAVKETQYF; DNA: TGTGCCAGCAGCTCCGACAGTGCCGTGAAAGAGACCCAGTACTTC
J: TRBJ2-6; D: -; V: TRBV3-1; size: many; CDR3: CASSLGAISGANVLTF; DNA: TGTGCCAGCAGCCTGGGGGCGATTTCTGGGGCCAACGTCCTGACTTTC
J: TRBJ1-1; D: -; V: TRBV20-1; size: many; CDR3: CSARPDLNTEAFF; DNA: TGCAGTGCTAGACCGGATCTGAACACTGAAGCTTTCTTT
J: TRBJ2-7; D: -; V: TRBV9; size: many; CDR3: CASSVGVTSYEQYF; DNA: TGTGCCAGCAGCGTAGGGGTGACCTCCTACGAGCAGTACTTC
J: TRBJ2-7; D: TRBD2; V: TRBV7-9; size: many; CDR3: CASSYLAGNYEQYF; DNA: TGTGCCAGCAGCTATCTAGCGGGAAACTACGAGCAGTACTTC
J: TRBJ2-7; D: -; V: TRBV24-1; size: many; CDR3: CATSDYGRAGVYF; DNA: TGTGCCACCAGTGATTATGGAAGGGCCGGCGTGTACTTC